The 15 T cell receptor beta chains in this list originate from one sample, sequenced in a study of T cells in Graves' hyperthyroidism and ophthalmopathy (dated by TCRdb to about 2019). Libraries were built with multiplex PCR. Sequencing instrument: Illumina HiSeq 2000. The TCR beta CDR3 regions were amplified from the RNA transcripts. A first-round RT-PCR of the TCR CDR3 used the HTBI primer set with the Qiagen OneStep RT-PCR kit. TCRdb handled the public reads itself, with Q25 trimming in fastp and clone calling in MiXCR, and kept productive beta chains. When rows share a CDR3 protein, they turn into one entry using the most common DNA and genes. This sample has about 570,000 distinct CDR3 sequences in its table, and 11% to 15% of those were observed once. The ten largest make up about 15% of the sample. The sequenced sample consisted of blood. These receptors originate from a woman between 40 and 50 years old with Graves' hyperthyroidism.

This clonotype occurred once. The junction departs from the called germline gene at one end, perhaps through a read error. J is TRBJ2-2 and V is TRBV12-3 or TRBV12-4, with TRBD1 matching over 9 bases. The CDR3 has 17 amino acids. CDR3 nucleotides: TGTGCCAGCAGTTTACCTAGGACAGGGGTCAACACCGAGGAGCTGTTTTTT. Its protein product is CASSLPRTGVNTEELFF.

This sequence joins TRBV24-1 and TRBJ2-5, with a weak D call TRBD2 (5 bases). Germline values: CDR1 KGHDR, CDR2 SFDVKD. Trimming stripped 4 bases from V and 0 bases from J, with 5 bases between. The CDR3 extends over 13 amino acids. CDR3 nucleotides: TGTGCCACCAGTGACGGGAACCAAGAGACCCAGTACTTC. Translation: CATSDGNQETQYF.

This clonotype occurred many times. The rearrangement joins TRBV7-9 to TRBJ2-2, with D maybe TRBD2 (6 bases). Between the trimmed V and J ends, which lost 5 bases and 0 bases, there was a span of 13 bases. This CDR3 spans 16 amino acids. Germline CDR1 reads SEHNR; CDR2 reads FQNEAQ (reference sequence). The CDR3 bases are TGTGCCAGCAGCACAGGCCCGGGGGCGAACACCGGGGAGCTGTTTTTT. This codes for CASSTGPGANTGELFF.

This clonotype was observed at least ten times. The CDR3 loop reads CSASGQGTTDYHYGYTF. In DNA, the CDR3 is TGCAGTGCGTCGGGACAGGGGACTACGGATTATCATTATGGCTACACCTTC. V and J are TRBV20-1 and TRBJ1-2; 10 bases align to TRBD1. The CDR3 totals 17 residues. CDR1 is DFQATT, CDR2 SNEGSKA, per germline (reference sequence). Trimming at V came to 6 bases and at J to 5 bases, leaving 18 bases not matched to a gene.

V gene TRBV5-1 combines with J gene TRBJ2-7; 7 bases match TRBD1. The J call may be faulty, since TRBJ2-1 better matches the DNA end. The CDR3 runs to 15 residues. The germline gives CDR1 SGHRS, CDR2 YFSETQ. The CDR3 coding sequence is TGCGCCAGCAGCTTGGGAGGACAGGACCCCTACGAGCAGTTCTTC. As protein: CASSLGGQDPYEQFF.

In this sample, this clonotype turned up a few times. Possible read error: a much larger clone is one base away. This rearrangement joins TRBV2 to TRBJ2-3, with D perhaps TRBD2 (6 bases). Germline V lookup: CDR1 SNHLY, CDR2 FYNNEI. V was trimmed by 2 bases and J by 2 bases, leaving 11 bases between them. The CDR3 spans 15 residues. CDR3 bases: TGTGCCAGCAGTGAATCGGGGAGGCCCACAGATACGCAGTATTTT. This encodes CASSESGRPTDTQYF.

This clonotype was counted only a few times. The CDR3 loop reads CSGRQGVVNEQFF. CDR3 in DNA: TGCAGCGGTAGACAGGGGGTCGTGAATGAGCAGTTCTTC. The V call is TRBV20-1, the J call TRBJ2-1, with 9 bases fitting TRBD1. This CDR3 is built from 13 residues. Germline loops: CDR1 DFQATT, CDR2 SNEGSKA (reference sequence).

This clonotype was counted many times. CDR3 bases: TGTGCCACCAGTGATTCGGACAGGGCTGAGGGTGAAGCTTTCTTT. It encodes CATSDSDRAEGEAFF. The genes are TRBV24-1 and TRBJ1-1; 8 bases line up with TRBD1. Germline V gene lookup returns CDR1 KGHDR and CDR2 SFDVKD. The CDR3 runs 15 residues. V shed 2 bases, J shed 7 bases, and the junction held 8 bases outside the gene matches.

This clonotype was detected many times. J is TRBJ2-1 and V is TRBV11-2, with D perhaps matching TRBD1 (6 bases). Trimming stripped 2 bases from V and 13 bases from J, with 15 bases between. The germline V gene has CDR1 SGHAT and CDR2 FQNNGV. This CDR3 contains 13 residues. CDR3 residues: CASSLRKTGPQFF. CDR3 sequence (DNA): TGTGCCAGCAGCTTACGGAAGACAGGACCTCAGTTCTTC.

The chain combines TRBV30 with TRBJ2-3; D ambiguous. Trimming removed 2 bases at V and 0 bases at J, with 12 bases between. CDR1 and CDR2 (germline): GTSNPN, SVGIG (reference sequence). This CDR3 spans 15 amino acids. The CDR3 DNA sequence: TGTGCCTGGAGTCCTTTCAGACCTAGCACAGATACGCAGTATTTT. It encodes CAWSPFRPSTDTQYF.

This clonotype has only a few counts. The gene calls are TRBV20-1 and TRBJ2-5; D ambiguous. V was shortened by 0 bases and J by 4 bases, with 6 bases between the two germline ends. The CDR3 totals 12 residues. Germline assignment: CDR1 DFQATT and CDR2 SNEGSKA (reference sequence). CDR3 sequence reads: CSARDFRETQYF. The CDR3 DNA follows: TGCAGTGCTAGAGATTTTAGAGAGACCCAGTACTTC.

Many counts were recorded for this clonotype. The chain joins TRBV7-6 to TRBJ2-5; 13 bases map to TRBD2. J lost 1 base, V lost 1 base, and 0 bases had no gene match. Germline V gene sequence: CDR1 SGHVS, CDR2 FNYEAQ. The length of the CDR3 is 16 residues. CDR3 residues: CASSLGLAGGQETQYF. In nucleotides, the CDR3 is TGTGCCAGCAGCTTAGGACTAGCGGGAGGCCAAGAGACCCAGTACTTC. The whole variable domain, remainder taken from reference TRBV7-6 and TRBJ2-5, is GAGVSQSPRYKVTKRGQDVALRCDPISGHVSLYWYRQALGQGPEFLTYFNYEAQQDKSGLPNDRFSAERPEGSISTLTIQRTEQRDSAMYRCASSLGLAGGQETQYFGPGTRLLVL.

The chain joins TRBV19 to TRBJ1-1; D gene unclear. The germline V gene has CDR1 LNHDA and CDR2 SQIVND (reference sequence). V dropped 6 bases and J dropped 2 bases, with 7 bases sitting between them. The CDR3 is 12 amino acids. In DNA form, the CDR3 reads TGTGCCAGTAGAAAGGGAAACACTGAAGCTTTCTTT. Its protein product is CASRKGNTEAFF.

The chain is built from TRBV5-1 and TRBJ2-5; 9 nucleotides agree with TRBD2. CDR1 and CDR2 from the germline V gene are SGHRS and YFSETQ. J gave up 5 bases and V 2 bases, and 13 bases lay outside the gene matches. The CDR3 consists of 17 residues. CDR3 sequence reads: CASSFLAGAGVGETQYF. The CDR3 DNA reads as TGCGCCAGCAGCTTTTTAGCGGGAGCGGGAGTGGGGGAGACCCAGTACTTC.

The chain joins TRBV20-1 to TRBJ1-5; 7 bases are a match to TRBD1. CDR3 length equals 16 residues. CDR1 is DFQATT and CDR2 is SNEGSKA in the germline V gene (reference sequence). J gave up 3 bases and V 3 bases, and 11 bases lay outside the gene matches. CDR3 nucleotides: TGCAGTGCTAGGGAGAAACAGGGGAGGGACAATCAGCCCCAGCATTTT. It encodes CSAREKQGRDNQPQHF.